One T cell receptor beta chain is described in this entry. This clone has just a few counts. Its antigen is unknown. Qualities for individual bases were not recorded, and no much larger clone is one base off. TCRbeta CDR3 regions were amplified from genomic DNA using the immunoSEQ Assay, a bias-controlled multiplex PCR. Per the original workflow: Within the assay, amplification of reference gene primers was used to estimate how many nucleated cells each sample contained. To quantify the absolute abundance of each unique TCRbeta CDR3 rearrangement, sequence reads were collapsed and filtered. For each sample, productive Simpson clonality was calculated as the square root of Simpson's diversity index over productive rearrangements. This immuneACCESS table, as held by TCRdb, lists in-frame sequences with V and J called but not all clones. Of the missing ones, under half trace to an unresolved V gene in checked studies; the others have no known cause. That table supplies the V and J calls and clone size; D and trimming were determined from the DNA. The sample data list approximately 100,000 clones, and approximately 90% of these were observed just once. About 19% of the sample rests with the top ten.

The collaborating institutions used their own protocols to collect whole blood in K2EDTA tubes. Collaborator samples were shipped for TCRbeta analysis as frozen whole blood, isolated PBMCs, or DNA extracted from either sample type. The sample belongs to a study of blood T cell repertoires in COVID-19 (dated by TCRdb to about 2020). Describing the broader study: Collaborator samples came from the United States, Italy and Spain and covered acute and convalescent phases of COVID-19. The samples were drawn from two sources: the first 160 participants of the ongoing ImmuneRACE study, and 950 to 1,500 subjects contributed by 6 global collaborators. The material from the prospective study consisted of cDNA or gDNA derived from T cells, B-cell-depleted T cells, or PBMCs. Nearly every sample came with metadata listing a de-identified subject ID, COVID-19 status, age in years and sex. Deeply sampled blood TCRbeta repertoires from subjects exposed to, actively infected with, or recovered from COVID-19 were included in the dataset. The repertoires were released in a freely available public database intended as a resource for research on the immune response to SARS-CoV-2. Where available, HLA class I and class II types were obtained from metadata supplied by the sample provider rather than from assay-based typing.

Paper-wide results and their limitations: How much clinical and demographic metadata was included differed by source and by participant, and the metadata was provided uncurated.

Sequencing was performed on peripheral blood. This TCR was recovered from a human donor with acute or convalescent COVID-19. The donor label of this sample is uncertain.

The CDR3 protein sequence reads: CASSLPGSGYYEQYF. The DNA is TGTGCCAGCAGCCTCCCAGGTAGCGGATACTACGAGCAGTACTTC. The rearrangement joined TRBV5-6 to TRBJ2-7; the D gene is possibly TRBD2, with 6 bases matching. CDR3 length: 15 amino acids, cysteine to phenylalanine. Left in the record is the CDR3 DNA by itself, 45 bases read in frame from the first base. From a lookup of the germline V gene, CDR1 and CDR2 are SGHDT and YYEEEE. The trim is 4 bases for V and 3 bases for J, with a gap of 17 bases between the germline ends.